This entry lists 4 T cell receptor beta chains sequenced from one sample in a study of shared clonotypes between healthy human individuals. Positive CCR7 selection of CD45RO-negative cells yielded the naive CD8 cells, and terminally differentiated effector memory CD45RA+ cells were excluded. TCRdb keeps only in-frame clones here, not all; method: immunoSEQ multiplex PCR. This sample has some 740,000 clones; 80% to 95% occur once, and the top ten carry about 25%. Input material: naive CD8+ T cells sorted from blood. Source of these receptors: a young man in good health.

The chain has TRBV27 and TRBJ2-7; unclear D gene. The CDR3 sequence is 15 residues long. Trimming left V 2 bases short and J 3 bases short, with 14 bases between. CDR1 and CDR2 from the germline V gene are MNHEY and SMNVEV (reference sequence). The CDR3 bases are TGTGCCAGCAGTTTAGGGCCTAGGCCACACTACGAGCAGTACTTC. This codes for CASSLGPRPHYEQYF.

The chain employs TRBV7-6 and TRBJ2-2, with a tentative D call TRBD1 (5 bases). CDR1 is SGHVS and CDR2 is FNYEAQ in the germline V gene. Trimming shortened V by 5 bases and J by 2 bases, and 18 bases separated the two germline ends. The CDR3 consists of 17 residues. CDR3 protein: CASSVKRSGLNTGELFF. For the CDR3, the DNA is TGTGCCAGCAGCGTAAAAAGATCAGGGCTTAACACCGGGGAGCTGTTTTTT.

This chain connects TRBV21-1 to TRBJ2-7. TRBV21-1 counts as a pseudogene. The CDR3 loop spans 15 amino acids. CDR3 sequence (DNA): TGTGCCAGCAGCAAACGGTCCGGGGCGGACTACGAGCAGTACTTC. Protein product: CASSKRSGADYEQYF.

V gene TRBV29-1 combines with J gene TRBJ1-4, with D hard to call. Germline-derived CDR1 and CDR2 are SQVTM and ANQGSEA. The CDR3 has 15 amino acids. V dropped 2 bases and J dropped 5 bases, with 15 bases sitting between them. CDR3 in DNA: TGCAGCGTTGAAATCCCCTGGGCGGAAAATGAAAAACTGTTTTTT. This translates into CSVEIPWAENEKLFF.